These T cell receptor beta chains were read from a single sample in a study of cytomegalovirus exposure and HLA in healthy donors. Data came from immunoSEQ multiplex PCR; TCRdb stores just in-frame clones and leaves some out. The sample includes about 160,000 clones, roughly 80% seen only once; the top ten take approximately 7%. Sequenced sample: PBMCs. All receptors come from a woman aged 25 to 39 in good health and CMV-seropositive. Both conserved end residues are part of each CDR3.

V: TRBV5-8
J: TRBJ2-1
CDR3: CASSLWGLSSYNEQFF

V: TRBV6-5
J: TRBJ2-7
CDR3: CASSYEGQGLIHEQYF

V: TRBV10-3
J: TRBJ2-7
CDR3: CAISVAGSDYEQYF

V: TRBV5-4
J: TRBJ2-7
CDR3: CASSLDPGHEQYF

V: TRBV19
J: TRBJ2-5
CDR3: CASSIDSSYQETQYF

V: TRBV27
J: TRBJ2-7
CDR3: CASSSRGGVGGSSYEQYF

V: TRBV10-3
J: TRBJ1-1
CDR3: CAISDREYTEAFF

V: TRBV29-1
J: TRBJ1-1
CDR3: CSVEPYRRNTEAFF

V: TRBV5-4
J: TRBJ2-3
CDR3: CASSLVSGGAGDTQYF

V: TRBV10-3
J: TRBJ2-5
CDR3: CATLRGSQETQYF

V: TRBV5-1
J: TRBJ2-5
CDR3: CASSSTTSGGAETQYF

V: TRBV28
J: TRBJ2-3
CDR3: CASSLGRNTDTQYF

V: TRBV4-3
J: TRBJ2-7
CDR3: CASSPNIAGTGFSYEQYF

V: TRBV4-3
J: TRBJ2-2
CDR3: CASSQVYIYGELFF

V: TRBV7-8
J: TRBJ2-1
CDR3: CASSLDRTDEQFF

V: TRBV4-3
J: TRBJ2-3
CDR3: CASSQDLGGMGTDTQYF

V: TRBV6-1
J: TRBJ2-1
CDR3: CASMRSSYNEQFF

V: TRBV19
J: TRBJ1-5
CDR3: CASSDRAFQPQHF

V: TRBV2
J: TRBJ1-5
CDR3: CASSEGASANQPQHF

V: TRBV4-3
J: TRBJ2-2
CDR3: CASSQDGGSLTGELFF

V: TRBV5-1
J: TRBJ2-1
CDR3: CASSLRPLASYNEQFF

V: TRBV27
J: TRBJ2-1
CDR3: CASSLSRGTGDNEQFF

V: TRBV4-2
J: TRBJ1-3
CDR3: CASSQESGTDIGNTIYF

V: TRBV28
J: TRBJ2-1
CDR3: CASSLFGQPNEQFF

V: TRBV19
J: TRBJ1-2
CDR3: CASTRAPYGYTF

V: TRBV5-1
J: TRBJ1-6
CDR3: CASRTGQAPLHF

V: TRBV28
J: TRBJ2-7
CDR3: CASTSLDRDYEQYF

V: TRBV10-3
J: TRBJ2-3
CDR3: CAISESATADTQYF

V: TRBV12-2
J: TRBJ2-5
CDR3: CASRLSGIQETQYF

V: TRBV19
J: TRBJ1-2
CDR3: CASSRDRGYQLSRYGYTF

V: TRBV27
J: TRBJ1-5
CDR3: CASSLLGQGAYNQPQHF

V: TRBV14
J: TRBJ1-1
CDR3: CASSQEWDRAGEAFF

V: TRBV19
J: TRBJ2-3
CDR3: CASSFLDRVLTDTQYF